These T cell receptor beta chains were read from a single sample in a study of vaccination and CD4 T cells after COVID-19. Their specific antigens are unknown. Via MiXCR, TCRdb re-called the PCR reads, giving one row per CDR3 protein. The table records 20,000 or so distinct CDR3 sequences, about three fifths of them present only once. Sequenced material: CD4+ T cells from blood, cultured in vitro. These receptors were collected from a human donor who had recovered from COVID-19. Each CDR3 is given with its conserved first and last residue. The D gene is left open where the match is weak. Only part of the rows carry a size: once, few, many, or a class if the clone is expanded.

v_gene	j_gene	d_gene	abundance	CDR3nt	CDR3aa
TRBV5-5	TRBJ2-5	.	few	TGTGCCAGCAGCTTGATGAGCATGGGGAAGACCCAGTACTTC	CASSLMSMGKTQYF
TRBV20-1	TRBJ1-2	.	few	TGCAGTGCTAGAGGGCAGTCGAATAACTATGGCTACACCTTC	CSARGQSNNYGYTF
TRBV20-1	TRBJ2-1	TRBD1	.	TGCAGTGCCACCACTACCGGGACAGCCCTAGCCGATGAGCAGTTCTTC	CSATTTGTALADEQFF
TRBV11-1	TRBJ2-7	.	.	TGTGCCAGCAGCTTAGCGGGCAGGGGAGCGAACTACTACGAGCAGTACTTC	CASSLAGRGANYYEQYF
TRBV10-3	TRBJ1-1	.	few	TGTGCCATCAGTGGGACGGCCACTGAAGCTTTCTTT	CAISGTATEAFF
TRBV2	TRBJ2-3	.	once	TGTGCCAGCATATGGACCGTCTTTTCCATAGATACGCAGTATTTT	CASIWTVFSIDTQYF
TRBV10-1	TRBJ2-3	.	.	TGCGCCAGCAGTCCCTTTCTTCCCGGGACAGATACGCAGTATTTT	CASSPFLPGTDTQYF
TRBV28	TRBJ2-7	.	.	TGTGCCAGCAGTTTAGTCCTCTTCCGGGACGGATCCTACGAGCAGTACTTC	CASSLVLFRDGSYEQYF
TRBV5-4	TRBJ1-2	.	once	TGTGCCAGCAGCTTTGGGAAGGGCGGATATGGCTACACCTTC	CASSFGKGGYGYTF
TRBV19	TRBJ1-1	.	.	TGTGCCAGTAGTATCTCCCCGGGCTCCAACACTGAAGCTTTCTTT	CASSISPGSNTEAFF
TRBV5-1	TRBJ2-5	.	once	TGCGCCAGTAGCACCCAAGAGACCCAGTACTTC	CASSTQETQYF
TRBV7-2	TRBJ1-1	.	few	TGTGCCAGCAGCTTTCGGGGGCGCGTGAACACTGAAGCTTTCTTT	CASSFRGRVNTEAFF
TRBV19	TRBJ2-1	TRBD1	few	TGTGCCAGTAGTATACGGACAGGCAATGAGCAGTTCTTC	CASSIRTGNEQFF
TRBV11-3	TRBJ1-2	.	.	TGTGCCAGCACCTCGGAAGGTTCCTATGGCTACACCTTC	CASTSEGSYGYTF
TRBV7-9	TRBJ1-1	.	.	TGTGCCAGCAGTTCGGACAGCTCGCCTTGGGGGGCTTTCTTT	CASSSDSSPWGAFF
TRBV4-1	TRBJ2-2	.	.	TGCGCCAGCACCGTAATCCCGGGGAACACCGGGGAGCTGTTTTTT	CASTVIPGNTGELFF
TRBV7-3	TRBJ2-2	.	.	TGTGCCAGCAGCCTCCGGGCTATCCAGAACACCGGGGAGCTGTTTTTT	CASSLRAIQNTGELFF
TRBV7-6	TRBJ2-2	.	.	TGTGCCAGCAGCTTACGGGGCGGGAACACCGGGGAGCTGTTTTTT	CASSLRGGNTGELFF
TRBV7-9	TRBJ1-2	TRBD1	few	TGTGCCAGCAGCTCGTCTGGACAGGGAGAGGTGGGCTACACCTTC	CASSSSGQGEVGYTF
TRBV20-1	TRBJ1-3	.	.	TGCAGTGGGTACGGTACTGGAAACACCATATATTTT	CSGYGTGNTIYF
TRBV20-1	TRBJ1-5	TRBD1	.	TGCAGTGCTAGATCCCCCGAGGGCAGGGGGAAGCCCCAGCATTTT	CSARSPEGRGKPQHF
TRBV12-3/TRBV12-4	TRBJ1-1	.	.	TGTGCCACTCTTAAAACCTTGAACACTGAAGCTTTCTTT	CATLKTLNTEAFF
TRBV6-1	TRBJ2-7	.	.	TGTGCCAGCAGTAGGGACCGAGACTACGAGCAGTACTTC	CASSRDRDYEQYF
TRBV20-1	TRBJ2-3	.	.	TGCAGTGCTGGGGAGAGCGGACGCACAGATACGCAGTATTTT	CSAGESGRTDTQYF
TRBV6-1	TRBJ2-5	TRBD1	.	TGTGCCAGCAGCCGAGGGACAGGCGTAACGGAGACCCAGTACTTC	CASSRGTGVTETQYF
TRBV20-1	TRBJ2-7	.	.	TGCAGTGCTAGAGTGCGCGGGTGGCCCTACGAGCAGTACTTC	CSARVRGWPYEQYF
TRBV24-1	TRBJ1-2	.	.	TGTGCCACCAGTGACCCTGGGGATCCCTATGGCTACACCTTC	CATSDPGDPYGYTF
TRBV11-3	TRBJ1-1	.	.	TGTGCCAGCAGCTTAGATCCCGGGGGACATTCTGAAGCTTTCTTT	CASSLDPGGHSEAFF
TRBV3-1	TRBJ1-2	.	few	TGTGCCAGCAGCCTCAGAACCTATGGCTACACCTTC	CASSLRTYGYTF
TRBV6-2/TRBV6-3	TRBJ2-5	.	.	TGTGCCAGCAGTCGATATTTTGCAATACACCAAGAGACCCAGTACTTC	CASSRYFAIHQETQYF
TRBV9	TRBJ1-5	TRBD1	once	TGTGCCAGCAGCGAGACAGGGGAAGGGCCCCAGCATTTT	CASSETGEGPQHF
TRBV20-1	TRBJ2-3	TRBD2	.	TGCAGTGCTACCCTAGCGGGAATAACAGATACGCAGTATTTT	CSATLAGITDTQYF
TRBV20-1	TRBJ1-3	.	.	TGCAGTGCTAGTGGTCGGGGGGGCCCCTCTGGAAACACCATATATTTT	CSASGRGGPSGNTIYF
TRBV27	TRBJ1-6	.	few	TGTGCCAGCAGTTTAAACGGGGACCCGGGTTCACCCCTCCACTTT	CASSLNGDPGSPLHF
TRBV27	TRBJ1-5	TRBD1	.	TGTGCCAGCAGTCCCCAGGGGGCGGGCAATCAGCCCCAGCATTTT	CASSPQGAGNQPQHF
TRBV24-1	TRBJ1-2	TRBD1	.	TGTGCCACCAGTGATCCCCAGGGGGCGTTTGGCTACACCTTC	CATSDPQGAFGYTF
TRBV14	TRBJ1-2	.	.	TGTGCCAGCAGCCCTAGCGGAGTGGGCTACACCTTC	CASSPSGVGYTF
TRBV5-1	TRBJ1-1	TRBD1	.	TGCGCCAGCAGTTCAAGGTCAGGGGGCGATACTGAAGCTTTCTTT	CASSSRSGGDTEAFF
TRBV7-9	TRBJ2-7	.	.	TGTGCCAGCAGCTTAGGGGCAGGGCTCCTTTACGAGCAGTACTTC	CASSLGAGLLYEQYF
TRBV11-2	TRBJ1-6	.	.	TGTGCCAGCAGTCCGGACCCTACGGATTCACCCCTCCACTTT	CASSPDPTDSPLHF
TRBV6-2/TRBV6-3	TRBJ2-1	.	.	TGTGCCAGCACCCGGGATGTCTATGAGCAGTTCTTC	CASTRDVYEQFF
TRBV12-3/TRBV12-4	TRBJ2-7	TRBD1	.	TGTGCCAGCAGTACAGACAGGGGTCCCGCCCCGCAGTACTTC	CASSTDRGPAPQYF
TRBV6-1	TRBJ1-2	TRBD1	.	TGTGCCAGCAGTGAAATCAGACAGGGAAGTTACGGCTACACCTTC	CASSEIRQGSYGYTF
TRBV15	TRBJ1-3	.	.	TGTGCCACCAGCAGAGATCTAGGGGGGCTTGGAAACACCATATATTTT	CATSRDLGGLGNTIYF
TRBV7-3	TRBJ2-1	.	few	TGTGCCAGCAGCTTATCTGGGGGGACCGCTCATTACAATGAGCAGTTCTTC	CASSLSGGTAHYNEQFF
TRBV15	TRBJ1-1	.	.	TGTGCCACCAGCCCTATCGCTCCAAACAGGAACACTGAAGCTTTCTTT	CATSPIAPNRNTEAFF
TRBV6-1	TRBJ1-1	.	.	TGTGCCAGCAGTGACGGGAGGTGGGTGAACACTGAAGCTTTCTTT	CASSDGRWVNTEAFF
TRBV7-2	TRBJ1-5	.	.	TGTGCCAGCAGCTCCCGGACGGGGCAGGGTCAGCCCCAGCATTTT	CASSSRTGQGQPQHF
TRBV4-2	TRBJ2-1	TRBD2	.	TGTGCCAGCAGCCAAGAAAGGACTAGATGGTCCTACAATGAGCAGTTCTTC	CASSQERTRWSYNEQFF
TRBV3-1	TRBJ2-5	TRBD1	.	TGTGCCAGCAGCCAAGATCGGGCAGGGGGTACGGAAGAGACCCAGTACTTC	CASSQDRAGGTEETQYF
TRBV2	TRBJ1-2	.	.	TGTGCCAGCAGTGAGGAGGGCGTAGGCTATGGCTACACCTTC	CASSEEGVGYGYTF